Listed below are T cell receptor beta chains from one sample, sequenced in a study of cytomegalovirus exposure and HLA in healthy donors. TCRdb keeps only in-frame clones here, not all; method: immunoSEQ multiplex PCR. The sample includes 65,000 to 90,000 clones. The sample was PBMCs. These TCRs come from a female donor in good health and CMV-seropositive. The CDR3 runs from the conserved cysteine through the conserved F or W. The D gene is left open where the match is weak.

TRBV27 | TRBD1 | CASSFQGAGQPQHF
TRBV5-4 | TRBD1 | CASSFATGVSTNYGYTF
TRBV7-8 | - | CASSLARVSGYTF
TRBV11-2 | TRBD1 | CASSPDRATGELFF
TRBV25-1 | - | CASSEAGAYNEQFF
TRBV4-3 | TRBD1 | CASSHRQYRQGLNYGYTF
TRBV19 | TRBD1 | CASSINRGVVIDEQYF
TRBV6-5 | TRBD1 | CASRRGTDYGYTF
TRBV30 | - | CAWSSQGPVYGYTF
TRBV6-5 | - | CASSSMASLNGEQYF
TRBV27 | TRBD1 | CASSPVTGLDTEAFF
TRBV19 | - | CASSILTDYGYTF
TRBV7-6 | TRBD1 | CASSPGTGDYGYTF
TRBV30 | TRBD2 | CAWSSVLAEETQYF
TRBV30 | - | CAWTPGAGLGAFF
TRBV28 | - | CASSLLGTGGSYEQYF
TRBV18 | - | CASSRGQGPVRDTEAFF
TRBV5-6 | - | CASSSNYEQYF
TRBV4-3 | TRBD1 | CASSQDLKQGPLTEAFF
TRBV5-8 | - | CASSLEGMYGYTF
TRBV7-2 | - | CASSLARNNQPQHF
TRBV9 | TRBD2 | CASSVSTSGGLGQYF
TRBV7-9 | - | CASSLVVTGQNTEAFF
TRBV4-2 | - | CASSQEGLGVAYEQYF
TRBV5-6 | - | CASSLIRGDEQYF
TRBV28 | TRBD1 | CASSSRTGPTEAFF
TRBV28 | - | CASSFSGSGYTF
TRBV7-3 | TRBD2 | CASSSGAGGQYTQYF
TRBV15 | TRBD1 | CATGTGGYGYTF
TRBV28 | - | CASSSPGHSPYSNQPQHF
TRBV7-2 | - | CASSLVRADSYEQYF
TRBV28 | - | CASSWDSYYNEQFF
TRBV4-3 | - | CASSQDRGHPGEQYF
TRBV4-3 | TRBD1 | CASSQDRGQIYGYTF
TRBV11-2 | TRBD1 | CASSLGGQGARNTEAFF
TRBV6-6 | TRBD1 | CASSSDRVDRVDGYTF
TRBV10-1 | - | CASSESEQGTYEQYF
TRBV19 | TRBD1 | CASSSTGDGRAFF
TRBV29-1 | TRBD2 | CSVDLAGSGGEQYF
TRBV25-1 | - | CASSESGRYTDTQYF
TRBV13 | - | CASRGGQGNTEAFF
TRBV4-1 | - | CASSPVRGYRDSNQPQHF
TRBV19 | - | CASTPGSRDYSNQPQHF
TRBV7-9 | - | CASSFRHKLYRADTQYF
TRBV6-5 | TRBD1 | CASSYSSGQVYNEQFF
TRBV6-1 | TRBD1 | CASRLRQGAYNEQFF
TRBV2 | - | CASSEQGISTDKQYF
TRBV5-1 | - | CASSLTLTGTTRMNTEAFF
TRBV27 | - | CASSPSRQDYGYTF
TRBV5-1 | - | CASSPRDDRNDYEQYF
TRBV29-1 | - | CSVAGRAATEAFF
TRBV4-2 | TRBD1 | CASSQVVGTGQVPNYGYTF
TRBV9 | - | CASSVGSNYGYTF
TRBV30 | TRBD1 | CAWSSTGGVGGYTF
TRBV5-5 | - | CASSVNAAGFAFF
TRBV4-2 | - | CASSQDLWEGGGQPQHF
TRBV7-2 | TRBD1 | CASSAGQGFRYEQYF
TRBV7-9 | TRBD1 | CASSSSDRGVSEAFF
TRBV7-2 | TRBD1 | CASSLSGTGNTGELFF
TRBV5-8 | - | CASTLGGQGYGYTF